This record concerns one TCR beta chain sequence. The data were produced by immunoSEQ multiplex PCR, yet TCRdb's version contains in-frame clones alone and is incomplete. Of around 140,000 clones in the sample, roughly 81% were seen once. The sample comes from a study of blood T cell repertoires in COVID-19. The CDR3 consists of 12 residues. Trimming pared 4 bases from V and 10 bases from J, leaving 11 bases between. CDR1 and CDR2 (germline): LNHNV, YYDKDF (reference sequence). The specimen sequenced was peripheral blood. The chain is built from TRBV15 and TRBJ1-5; D gene unclear. This clonotype was sampled from a woman aged 45-65 years with active or convalescent COVID-19. The CDR3 nucleotides read TGTGCCACCAGCAAAGCCGGGGAACCCCAGCATTTT. The encoded protein is CATSKAGEPQHF.